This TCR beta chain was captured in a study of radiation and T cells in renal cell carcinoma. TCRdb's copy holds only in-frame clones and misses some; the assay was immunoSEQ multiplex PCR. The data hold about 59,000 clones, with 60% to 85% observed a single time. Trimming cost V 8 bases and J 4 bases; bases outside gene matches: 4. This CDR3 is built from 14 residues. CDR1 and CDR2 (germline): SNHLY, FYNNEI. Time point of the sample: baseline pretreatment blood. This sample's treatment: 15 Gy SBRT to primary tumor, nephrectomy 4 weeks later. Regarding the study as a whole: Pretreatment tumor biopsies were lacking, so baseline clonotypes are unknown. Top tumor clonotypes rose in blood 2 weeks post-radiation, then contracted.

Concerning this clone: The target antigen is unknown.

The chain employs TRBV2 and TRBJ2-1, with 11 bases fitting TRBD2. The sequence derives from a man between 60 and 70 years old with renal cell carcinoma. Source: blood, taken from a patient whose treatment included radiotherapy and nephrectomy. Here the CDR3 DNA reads TGTGCCAGCCTACTAGCGGGAGCTTACAATGAGCAGTTCTTC. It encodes CASLLAGAYNEQFF.